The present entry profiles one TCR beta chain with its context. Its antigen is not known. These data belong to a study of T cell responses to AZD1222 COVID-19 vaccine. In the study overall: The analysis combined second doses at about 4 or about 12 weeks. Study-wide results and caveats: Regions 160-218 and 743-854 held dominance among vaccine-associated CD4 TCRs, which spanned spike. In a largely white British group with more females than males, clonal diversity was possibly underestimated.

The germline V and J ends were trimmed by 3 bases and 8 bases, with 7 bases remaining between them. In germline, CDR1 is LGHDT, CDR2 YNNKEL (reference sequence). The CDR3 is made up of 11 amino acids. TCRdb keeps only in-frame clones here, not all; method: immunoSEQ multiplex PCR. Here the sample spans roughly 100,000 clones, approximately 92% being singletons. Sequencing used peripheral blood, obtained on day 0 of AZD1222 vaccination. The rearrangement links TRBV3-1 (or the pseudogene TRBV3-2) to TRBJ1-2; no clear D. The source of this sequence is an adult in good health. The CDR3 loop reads CASSQGFGYTF. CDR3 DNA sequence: TGTGCCAGCAGCCAGGGGTTCGGCTACACCTTC.